This T cell receptor (beta chain) was captured by sequencing in a study of cytomegalovirus exposure and HLA in healthy donors. In the study overall: Roughly 77 million unique TCRs from HLA-typed donors made up an early data release.

Despite likely unrecorded immune exposures, the donors were nominally healthy at the time of sampling. This PCR relied on a set of 60 Vbeta primers and 13 Jbeta primers. Clones were read by immunoSEQ multiplex PCR, and TCRdb kept only the in-frame ones, dropping some. The data hold over 75,000 clones, with approximately 72% observed a single time. Germline loops: CDR1 SGHDT, CDR2 YYEEEE. Trimming removed 1 base from V and 8 bases from J, with 13 bases in between. The length of the CDR3 is 15 residues. As to this clone: Its antigen is not identified.

Study observations and caveats: Indistinguishable V segments such as TRBV6-2 and TRBV6-3 were excluded. Across donors, sequencing depth was assumed by presence/absence analyses to be roughly uniform.

The receptor comes from a middle-aged man in good health and CMV-seropositive. This chain uses TRBV5-6 with TRBJ1-6, with D unclear. The sample consisted of PBMCs. The CDR3 is CASSLLETEYSPLHF. The CDR3 DNA sequence: TGTGCCAGCAGCTTGTTGGAGACCGAGTATTCACCCCTCCACTTT.